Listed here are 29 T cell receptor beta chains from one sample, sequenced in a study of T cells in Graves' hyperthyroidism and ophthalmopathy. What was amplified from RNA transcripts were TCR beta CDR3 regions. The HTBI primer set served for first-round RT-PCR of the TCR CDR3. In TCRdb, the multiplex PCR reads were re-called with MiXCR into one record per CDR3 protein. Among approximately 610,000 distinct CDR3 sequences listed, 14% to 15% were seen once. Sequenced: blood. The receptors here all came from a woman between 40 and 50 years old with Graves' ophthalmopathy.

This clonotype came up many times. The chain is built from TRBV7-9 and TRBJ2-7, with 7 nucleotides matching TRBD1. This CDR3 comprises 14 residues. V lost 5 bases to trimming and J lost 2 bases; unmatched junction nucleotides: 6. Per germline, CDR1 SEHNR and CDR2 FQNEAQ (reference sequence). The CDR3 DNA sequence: TGTGCCAGCAGCCCGGCAACAGGGGCCTACGAGCAGTACTTC. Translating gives CASSPATGAYEQYF. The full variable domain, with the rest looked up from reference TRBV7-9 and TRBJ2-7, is DTGVSQNPRHKITKRGQNVTFRCDPISEHNRLYWYRQTLGQGPEFLTYFQNEAQLEKSRLLSDRFSAERPKGSFSTLEIQRTEQGDSAMYLCASSPATGAYEQYFGPGTRLTVT.

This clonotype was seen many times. In DNA, the CDR3 is TGCAGTGCTAGAGTCGGGCGTCTAGCGGCGGAGCAGTACTTC. Its protein product is CSARVGRLAAEQYF. The chain combines TRBV20-1 with TRBJ2-7, with 7 bases matching TRBD2. The CDR3 contains 14 residues. The V and J ends lost 1 base and 7 bases, in that order; junction bases with no gene match: 10. Germline V lookup: CDR1 DFQATT, CDR2 SNEGSKA (reference sequence).

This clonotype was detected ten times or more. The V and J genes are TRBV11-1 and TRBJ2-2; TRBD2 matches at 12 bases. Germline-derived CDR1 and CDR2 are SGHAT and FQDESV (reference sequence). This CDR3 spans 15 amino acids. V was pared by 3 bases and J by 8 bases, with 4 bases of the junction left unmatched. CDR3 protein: CASSLTSGSMGELFF. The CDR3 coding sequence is TGTGCCAGCAGCTTGACTAGCGGGAGCATGGGGGAGCTGTTTTTT. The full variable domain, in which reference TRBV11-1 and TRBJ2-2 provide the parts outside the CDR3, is EAEVAQSPRYKITEKSQAVAFWCDPISGHATLYWYRQILGQGPELLVQFQDESVVDDSQLPKDRFSAERLKGVDSTLKIQPAELGDSAMYLCASSLTSGSMGELFFGEGSRLTVL.

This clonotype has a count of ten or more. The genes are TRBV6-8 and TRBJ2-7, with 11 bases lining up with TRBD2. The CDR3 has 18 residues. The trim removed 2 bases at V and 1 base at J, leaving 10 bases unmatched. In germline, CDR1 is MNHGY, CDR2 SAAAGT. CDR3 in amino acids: CASSYGGLAEALSYEQYF. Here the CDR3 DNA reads TGTGCCAGCAGTTACGGGGGACTAGCGGAGGCCCTGTCCTACGAGCAGTACTTC.

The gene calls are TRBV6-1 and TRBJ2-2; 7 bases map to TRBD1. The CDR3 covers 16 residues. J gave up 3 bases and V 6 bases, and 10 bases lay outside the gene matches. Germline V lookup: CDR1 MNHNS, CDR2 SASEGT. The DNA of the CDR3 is TGTGCCAGCAGCTTGAGACAGGGACGGGACACCGGGGAGCTGTTTTTT. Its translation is CASSLRQGRDTGELFF.

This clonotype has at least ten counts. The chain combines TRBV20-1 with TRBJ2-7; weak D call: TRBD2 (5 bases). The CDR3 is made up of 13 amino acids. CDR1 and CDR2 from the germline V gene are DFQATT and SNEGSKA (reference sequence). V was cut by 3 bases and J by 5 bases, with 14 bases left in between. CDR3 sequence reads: CSASLSSGDEQYF. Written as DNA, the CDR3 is TGCAGTGCTAGTCTGAGTTCCGGGGACGAGCAGTACTTC.

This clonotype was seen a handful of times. The CDR3 sequence is CSVTGRMNTEAFF. The CDR3 coding sequence is TGCAGCGTTACGGGGAGGATGAACACTGAAGCTTTCTTT. The V and J genes are TRBV29-1 and TRBJ1-1; D is unresolved. Trimming took 5 bases from V and 0 from J, leaving 10 bases between them. The V gene's germline CDR1 is SQVTM and CDR2 ANQGSEA. The CDR3 totals 13 residues.

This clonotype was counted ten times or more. The CDR3: CASSARGETQYF. In DNA, the CDR3 is TGTGCCAGCAGTGCCAGGGGAGAGACCCAGTACTTC. The chain has TRBV2 and TRBJ2-5; D possibly corresponds to TRBD1 (6 bases). From germline, CDR1 is SNHLY and CDR2 FYNNEI. CDR3 length: 12 amino acids. Trimming shortened V by 4 bases and J by 4 bases, and 7 bases separated the two germline ends.

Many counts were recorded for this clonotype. The CDR3 region is CSARALQKDSNQPQHF. The CDR3 coding sequence is TGCAGTGCTAGAGCTCTACAAAAGGATAGCAATCAGCCCCAGCATTTT. This chain joins TRBV20-1 and TRBJ1-5, with D hard to call. V gave up 1 base and J gave up 0 bases, with 13 bases separating them. This CDR3 has 16 amino acids. Germline values: CDR1 DFQATT, CDR2 SNEGSKA (reference sequence).

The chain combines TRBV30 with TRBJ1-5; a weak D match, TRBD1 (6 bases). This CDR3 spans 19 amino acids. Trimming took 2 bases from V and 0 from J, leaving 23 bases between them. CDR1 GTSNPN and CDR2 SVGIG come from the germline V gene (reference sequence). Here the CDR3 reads CAWSLGGGIRGDSNQPQHF. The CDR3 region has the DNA TGTGCCTGGAGTTTAGGAGGAGGGATCAGGGGCGATAGCAATCAGCCCCAGCATTTT.

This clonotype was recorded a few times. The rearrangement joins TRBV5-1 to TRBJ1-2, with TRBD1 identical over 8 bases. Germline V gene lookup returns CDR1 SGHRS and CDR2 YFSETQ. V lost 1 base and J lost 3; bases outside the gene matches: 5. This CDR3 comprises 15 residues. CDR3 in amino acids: CASSLTGGADYGYTF. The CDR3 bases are TGCGCCAGCAGCTTGACAGGGGGGGCAGACTATGGCTACACCTTC.

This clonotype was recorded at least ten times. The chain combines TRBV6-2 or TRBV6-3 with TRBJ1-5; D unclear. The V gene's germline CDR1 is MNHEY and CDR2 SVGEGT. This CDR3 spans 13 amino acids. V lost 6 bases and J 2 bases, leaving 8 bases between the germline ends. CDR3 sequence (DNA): TGTGCCAGCAGACTTGGTGGCAATCAGCCCCAGCATTTT. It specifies CASRLGGNQPQHF.

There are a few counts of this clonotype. The CDR3 DNA sequence: TGTGCCAGCAGCTCCCTCCCGGACTTCTCGGAAGTTGACGAGCAGTACTTC. This codes for CASSSLPDFSEVDEQYF. This chain links TRBV11-2 with TRBJ2-7, with D perhaps TRBD2 (5 bases). Germline V lookup: CDR1 SGHAT, CDR2 FQNNGV. The ends were cut back, 4 bases at V and 5 bases at J, with 24 bases in the middle. The CDR3 length is 17 residues.

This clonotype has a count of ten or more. CDR3: CAWSDSNQPQHF. CDR3 coding DNA: TGTGCCTGGAGTGACAGCAATCAGCCCCAGCATTTT. This chain links TRBV30 with TRBJ1-5; D is undetermined. Trimming took 1 base from V and 1 from J, leaving 2 bases between them. This CDR3 has 12 residues. CDR1 and CDR2 (germline): GTSNPN, SVGIG (reference sequence).

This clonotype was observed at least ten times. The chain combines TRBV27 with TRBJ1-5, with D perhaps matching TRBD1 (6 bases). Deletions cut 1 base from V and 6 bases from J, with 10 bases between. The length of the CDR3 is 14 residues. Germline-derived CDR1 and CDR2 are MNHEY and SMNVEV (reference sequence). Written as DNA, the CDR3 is TGTGCCAGCAGTTTATTAACAGGGTCTCAGCCCCAGCATTTT. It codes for CASSLLTGSQPQHF.

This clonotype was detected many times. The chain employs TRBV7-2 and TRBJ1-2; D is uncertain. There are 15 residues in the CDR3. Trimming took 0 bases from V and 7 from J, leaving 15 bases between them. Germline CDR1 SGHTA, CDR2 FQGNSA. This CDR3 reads CASSLAVGSRTGYTF. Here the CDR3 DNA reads TGTGCCAGCAGCTTAGCAGTGGGGTCCAGGACTGGCTACACCTTC.

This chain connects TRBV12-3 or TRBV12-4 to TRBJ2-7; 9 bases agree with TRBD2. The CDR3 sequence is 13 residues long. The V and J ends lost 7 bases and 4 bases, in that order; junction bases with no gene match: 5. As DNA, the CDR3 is TGTGCCAGCAATAGCGGGAGAGGGTACGAGCAGTACTTC. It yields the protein CASNSGRGYEQYF.

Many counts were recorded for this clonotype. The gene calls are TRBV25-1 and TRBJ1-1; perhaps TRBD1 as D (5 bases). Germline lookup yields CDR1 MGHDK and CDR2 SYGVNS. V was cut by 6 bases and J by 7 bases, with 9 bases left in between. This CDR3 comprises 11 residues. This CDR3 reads CASSKGNEAFF. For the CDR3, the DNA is TGTGCCAGCAGCAAGGGGAATGAAGCTTTCTTT.

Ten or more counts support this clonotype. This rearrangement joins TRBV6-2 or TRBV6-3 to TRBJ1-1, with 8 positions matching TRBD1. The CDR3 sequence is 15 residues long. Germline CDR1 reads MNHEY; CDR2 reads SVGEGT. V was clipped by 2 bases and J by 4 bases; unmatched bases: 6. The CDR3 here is CASSYGDRGFTEAFF. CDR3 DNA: TGTGCCAGCAGTTACGGAGACAGGGGATTCACTGAAGCTTTCTTT.

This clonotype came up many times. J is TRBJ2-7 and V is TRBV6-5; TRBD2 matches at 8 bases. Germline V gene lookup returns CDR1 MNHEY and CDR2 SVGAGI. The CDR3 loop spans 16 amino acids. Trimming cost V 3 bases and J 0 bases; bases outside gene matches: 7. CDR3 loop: CASSYAGTRGSYEQYF. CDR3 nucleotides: TGTGCCAGCAGTTATGCCGGGACTAGGGGCTCCTACGAGCAGTACTTC.

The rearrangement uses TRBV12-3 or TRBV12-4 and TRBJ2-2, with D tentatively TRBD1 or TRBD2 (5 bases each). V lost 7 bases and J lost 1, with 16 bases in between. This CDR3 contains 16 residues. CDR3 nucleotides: TGTGCCAGCAACCCGACGGGACGAAAGAACACCGGGGAGCTGTTTTTT. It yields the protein CASNPTGRKNTGELFF.

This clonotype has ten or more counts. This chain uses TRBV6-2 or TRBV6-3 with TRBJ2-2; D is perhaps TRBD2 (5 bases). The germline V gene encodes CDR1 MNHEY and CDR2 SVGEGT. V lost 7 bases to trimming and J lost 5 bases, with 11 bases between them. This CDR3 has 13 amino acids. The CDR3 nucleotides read TGTGCCAGCAAAATCTCGGGAACCGGGGAGCTGTTTTTT. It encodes CASKISGTGELFF.

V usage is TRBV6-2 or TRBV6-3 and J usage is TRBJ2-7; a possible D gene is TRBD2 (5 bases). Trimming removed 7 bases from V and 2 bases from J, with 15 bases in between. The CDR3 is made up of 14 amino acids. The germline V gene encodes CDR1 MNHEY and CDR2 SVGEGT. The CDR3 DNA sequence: TGTGCCAGCAAGTGGGTAAGAGGGCCCTACGAGCAGTACTTC. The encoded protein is CASKWVRGPYEQYF.

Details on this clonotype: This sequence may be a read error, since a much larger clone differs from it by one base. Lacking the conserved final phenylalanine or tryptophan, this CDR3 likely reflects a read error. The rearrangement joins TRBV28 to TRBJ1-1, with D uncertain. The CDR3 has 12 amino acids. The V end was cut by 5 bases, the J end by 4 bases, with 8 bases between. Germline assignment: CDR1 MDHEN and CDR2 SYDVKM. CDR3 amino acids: CASSLGRTEAFS. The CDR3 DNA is TGTGCCAGCAGTCTTGGACGCACTGAAGCTTTCTCT.

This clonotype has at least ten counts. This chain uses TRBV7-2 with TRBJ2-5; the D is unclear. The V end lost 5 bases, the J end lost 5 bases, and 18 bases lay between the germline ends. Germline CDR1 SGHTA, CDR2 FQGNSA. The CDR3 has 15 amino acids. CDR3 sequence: CASSARPLGMETQYF. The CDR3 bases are TGTGCCAGCAGCGCTCGACCTTTGGGGATGGAGACCCAGTACTTC.

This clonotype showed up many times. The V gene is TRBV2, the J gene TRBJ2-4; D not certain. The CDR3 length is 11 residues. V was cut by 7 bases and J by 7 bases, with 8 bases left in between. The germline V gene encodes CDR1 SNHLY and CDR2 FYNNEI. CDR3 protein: CASMISNIQYF. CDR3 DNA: TGTGCCAGCATGATTAGCAACATTCAGTACTTC.

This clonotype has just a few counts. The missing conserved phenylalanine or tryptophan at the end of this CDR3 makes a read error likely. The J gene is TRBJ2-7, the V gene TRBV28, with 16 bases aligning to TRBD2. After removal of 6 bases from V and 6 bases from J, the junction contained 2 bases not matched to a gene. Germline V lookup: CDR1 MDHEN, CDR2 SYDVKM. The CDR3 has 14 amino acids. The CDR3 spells CASSGTSGRGEQYL. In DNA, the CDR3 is TGTGCCAGCAGCGGGACTAGCGGGAGGGGCGAGCAGTACCTC.

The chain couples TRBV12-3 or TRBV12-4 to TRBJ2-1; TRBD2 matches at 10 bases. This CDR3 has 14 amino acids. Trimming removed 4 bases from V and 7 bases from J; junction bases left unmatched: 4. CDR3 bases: TGTGCCAGCAGTTCTAGCGGGAGAGGTAATGAGCAGTTCTTC. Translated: CASSSSGRGNEQFF.

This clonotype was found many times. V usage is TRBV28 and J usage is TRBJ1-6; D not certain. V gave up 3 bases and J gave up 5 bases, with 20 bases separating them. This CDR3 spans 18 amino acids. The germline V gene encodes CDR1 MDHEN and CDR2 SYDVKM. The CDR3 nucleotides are TGTGCCAGCAGTTTTCCCTTGGCAGGCAGGACGAATAATTCACCCCTCCACTTT. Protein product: CASSFPLAGRTNNSPLHF.